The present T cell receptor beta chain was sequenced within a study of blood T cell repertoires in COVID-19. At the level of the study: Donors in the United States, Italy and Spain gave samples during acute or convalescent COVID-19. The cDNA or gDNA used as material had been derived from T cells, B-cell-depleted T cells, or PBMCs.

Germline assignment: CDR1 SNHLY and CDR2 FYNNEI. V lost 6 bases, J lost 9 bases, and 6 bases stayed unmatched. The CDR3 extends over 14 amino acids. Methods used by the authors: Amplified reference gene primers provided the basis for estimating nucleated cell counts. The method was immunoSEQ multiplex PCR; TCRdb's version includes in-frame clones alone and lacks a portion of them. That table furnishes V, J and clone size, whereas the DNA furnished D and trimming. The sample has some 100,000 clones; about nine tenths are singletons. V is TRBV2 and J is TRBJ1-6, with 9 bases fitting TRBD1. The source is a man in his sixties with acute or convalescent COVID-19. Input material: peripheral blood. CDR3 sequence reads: CASSRDRDFSPLHF. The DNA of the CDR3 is TGTGCCAGCAGCCGGGACAGGGACTTTTCACCCCTCCACTTT.